The present T cell receptor beta chain was sequenced within a study of early T cells in non-severe SARS-CoV-2 infection. The CDR3 spans 13 residues. Germline assignment: CDR1 SNHLY and CDR2 FYNNEI. Trimming stripped 2 bases from V and 2 bases from J, with 7 bases between. Each cDNA molecule carried a unique molecular identifier. In TCRdb, the 5' RACE reads were re-called with MiXCR into one record per CDR3 protein. In the table there are about 73,000 distinct CDR3 sequences, around 15% of which are singletons. Sequencing was carried out using whole blood. The V gene is TRBV2, the J gene TRBJ2-7; D uncertain. The TCR was taken from an adult who was a healthcare worker with PCR-confirmed SARS-CoV-2 infection or an uninfected control (not recorded which). CDR3 bases: TGTGCCAGCAGTGAACTACAGACCTACGAGCAGTACTTC. Translation gives CASSELQTYEQYF.